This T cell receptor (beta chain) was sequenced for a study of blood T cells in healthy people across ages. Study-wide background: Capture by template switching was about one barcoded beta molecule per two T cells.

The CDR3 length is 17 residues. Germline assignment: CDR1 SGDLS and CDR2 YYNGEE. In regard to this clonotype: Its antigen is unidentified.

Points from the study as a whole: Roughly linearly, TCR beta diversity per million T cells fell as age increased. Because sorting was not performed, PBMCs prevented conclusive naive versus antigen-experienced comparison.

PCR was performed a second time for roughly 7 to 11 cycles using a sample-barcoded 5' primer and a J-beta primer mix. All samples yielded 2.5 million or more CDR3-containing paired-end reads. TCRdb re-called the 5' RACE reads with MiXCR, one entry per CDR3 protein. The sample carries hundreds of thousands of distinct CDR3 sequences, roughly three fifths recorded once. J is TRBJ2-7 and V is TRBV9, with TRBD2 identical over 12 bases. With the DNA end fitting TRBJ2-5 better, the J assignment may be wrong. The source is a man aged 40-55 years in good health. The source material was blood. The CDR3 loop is CASSVGQKTSGGETQYF. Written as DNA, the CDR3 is TGTGCCAGCAGCGTAGGTCAGAAGACTAGCGGGGGAGAGACCCAGTACTTC.